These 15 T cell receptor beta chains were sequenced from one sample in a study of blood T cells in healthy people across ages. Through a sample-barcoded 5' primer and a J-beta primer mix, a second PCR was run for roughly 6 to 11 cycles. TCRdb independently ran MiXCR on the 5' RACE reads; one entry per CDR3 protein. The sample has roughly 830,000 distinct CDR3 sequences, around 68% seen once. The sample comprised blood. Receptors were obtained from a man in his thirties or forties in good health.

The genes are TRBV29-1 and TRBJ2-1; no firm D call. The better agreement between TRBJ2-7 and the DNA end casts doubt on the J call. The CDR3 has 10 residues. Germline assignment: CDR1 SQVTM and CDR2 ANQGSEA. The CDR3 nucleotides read TGCAGCGTTGAATCAAATGAGCAGTACTTC. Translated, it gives CSVESNEQYF.

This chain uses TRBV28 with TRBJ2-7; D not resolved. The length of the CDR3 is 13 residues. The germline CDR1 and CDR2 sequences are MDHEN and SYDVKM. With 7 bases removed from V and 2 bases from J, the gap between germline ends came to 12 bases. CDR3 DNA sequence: TGTGCCAGCACCGATGAGGCCCCCTACGAGCAGTACTTC. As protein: CASTDEAPYEQYF.

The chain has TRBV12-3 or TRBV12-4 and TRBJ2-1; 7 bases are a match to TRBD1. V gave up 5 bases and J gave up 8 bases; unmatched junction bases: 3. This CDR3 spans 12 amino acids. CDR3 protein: CASSDRVDEQFF. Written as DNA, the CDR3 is TGTGCCAGCAGTGACAGGGTCGATGAGCAGTTCTTC.

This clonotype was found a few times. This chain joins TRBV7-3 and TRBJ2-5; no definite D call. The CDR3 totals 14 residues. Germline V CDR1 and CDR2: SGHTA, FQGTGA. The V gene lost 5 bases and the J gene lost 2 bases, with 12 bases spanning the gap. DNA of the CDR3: TGTGCCAGCAGCGCCGGTGGATATCAAGAGACCCAGTACTTC. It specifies CASSAGGYQETQYF.

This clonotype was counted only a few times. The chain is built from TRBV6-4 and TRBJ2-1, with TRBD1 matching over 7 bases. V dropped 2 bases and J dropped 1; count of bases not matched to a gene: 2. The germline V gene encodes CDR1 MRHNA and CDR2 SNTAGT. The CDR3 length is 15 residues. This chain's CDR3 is CASSDEQGSYNEQFF. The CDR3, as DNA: TGTGCCAGCAGTGACGAACAGGGGTCCTACAATGAGCAGTTCTTC.

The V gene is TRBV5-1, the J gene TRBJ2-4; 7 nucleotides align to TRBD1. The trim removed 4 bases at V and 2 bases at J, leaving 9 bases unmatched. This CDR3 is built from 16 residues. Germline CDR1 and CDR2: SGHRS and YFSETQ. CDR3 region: CASSPRDRGTKNIQYF. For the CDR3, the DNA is TGCGCCAGCAGCCCCCGGGACAGAGGGACCAAAAACATTCAGTACTTC.

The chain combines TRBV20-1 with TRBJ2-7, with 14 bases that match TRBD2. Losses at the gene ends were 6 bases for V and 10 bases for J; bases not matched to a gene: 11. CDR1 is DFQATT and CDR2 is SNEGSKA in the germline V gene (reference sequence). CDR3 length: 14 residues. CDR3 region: CSALAGTSGGNQYF. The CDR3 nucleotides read TGCAGTGCACTTGCCGGGACTAGCGGGGGTAACCAGTACTTC.

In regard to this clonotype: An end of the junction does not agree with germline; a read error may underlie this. CDR3 sequence (DNA): TGTGCCTGCAGCCCCGGGACGGTGAGCACTGAAGCTTTCTTT. This translates into CACSPGTVSTEAFF. J is TRBJ1-1 and V is TRBV4-2; TRBD1 is a possible D gene (5 bases). This CDR3 has 14 residues. Per the germline V gene, CDR1 is LGHNA and CDR2 is YNFKEQ.

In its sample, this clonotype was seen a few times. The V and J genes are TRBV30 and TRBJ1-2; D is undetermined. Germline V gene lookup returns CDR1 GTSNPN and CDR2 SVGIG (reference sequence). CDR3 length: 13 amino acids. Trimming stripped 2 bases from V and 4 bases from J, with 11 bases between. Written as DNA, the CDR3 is TGTGCCTGGAGTAGCCGGGTTCCCTATGGCTACACCTTC. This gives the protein CAWSSRVPYGYTF.

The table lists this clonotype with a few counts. The CDR3 DNA sequence: TGTGCCAGCAGCCCCCGATTGACGGGGGAAAAACTGTTTTTT. It specifies CASSPRLTGEKLFF. The chain couples TRBV7-2 to TRBJ1-4, with D uncertain. Trimming took 5 bases from V and 8 from J, leaving 15 bases between them. CDR1 and CDR2 (germline): SGHTA, FQGNSA. The CDR3 runs to 14 residues.

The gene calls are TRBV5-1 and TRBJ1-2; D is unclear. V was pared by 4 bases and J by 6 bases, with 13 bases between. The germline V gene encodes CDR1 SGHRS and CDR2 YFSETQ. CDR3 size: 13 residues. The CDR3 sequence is CASSVAEGDGYTF. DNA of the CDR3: TGCGCCAGCAGCGTGGCCGAGGGAGATGGCTACACCTTC.

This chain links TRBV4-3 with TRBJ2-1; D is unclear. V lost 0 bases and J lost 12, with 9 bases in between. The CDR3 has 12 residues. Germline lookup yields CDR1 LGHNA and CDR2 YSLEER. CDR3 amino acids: CASSQDRGGQFF. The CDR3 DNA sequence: TGCGCCAGCAGCCAAGATCGCGGTGGGCAGTTCTTC.

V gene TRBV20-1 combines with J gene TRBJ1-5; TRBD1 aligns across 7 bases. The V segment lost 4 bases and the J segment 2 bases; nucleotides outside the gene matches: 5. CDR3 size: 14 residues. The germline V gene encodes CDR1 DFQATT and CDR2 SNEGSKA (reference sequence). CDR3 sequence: CSAILDRGNQPQHF. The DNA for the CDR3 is TGCAGTGCTATCCTCGACAGGGGCAATCAGCCCCAGCATTTT.

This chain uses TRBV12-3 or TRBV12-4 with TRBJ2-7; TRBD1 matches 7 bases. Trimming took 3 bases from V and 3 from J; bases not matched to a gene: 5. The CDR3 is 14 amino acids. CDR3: CASSFRGQFYEQYF. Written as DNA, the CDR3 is TGTGCCAGCAGTTTTCGGGGACAGTTCTACGAGCAGTACTTC.

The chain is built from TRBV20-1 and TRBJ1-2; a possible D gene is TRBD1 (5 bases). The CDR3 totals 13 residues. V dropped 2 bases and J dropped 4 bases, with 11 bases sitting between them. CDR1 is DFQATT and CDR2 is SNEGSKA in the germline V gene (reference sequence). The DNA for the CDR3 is TGCAGTGCTAGATGGGGGGGAGGCTATGGCTACACCTTC. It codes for CSARWGGGYGYTF.